The T cell receptor beta chain described here comes from a study of shared clonotypes between healthy human individuals. Germline V gene lookup returns CDR1 LNHNV and CDR2 YYDKDF (reference sequence). This CDR3 contains 14 residues. V was pared by 3 bases and J by 0 bases, with 9 bases between. Healthy and HIV-negative, the adult donors had no recent acute infections or vaccinations. CD4+ cells were split into CD45RA+ naive and CD45RA-negative memory subsets. Measured with immunoSEQ multiplex PCR; TCRdb has only the in-frame clones, and not every one. The table includes roughly 1.5 million clones, roughly 98% detected once.

This TCR derives from a man aged 25 to 40 in good health. The material sequenced was naive CD4+ T cells sorted from blood. Described subset: CD45RA+ positively selected. The V call is TRBV15, the J call TRBJ2-7; no firm D call. The CDR3 DNA reads as TGTGCCACCAGCAGGATACTGAGCTCCTACGAGCAGTACTTC. Translating gives CATSRILSSYEQYF.